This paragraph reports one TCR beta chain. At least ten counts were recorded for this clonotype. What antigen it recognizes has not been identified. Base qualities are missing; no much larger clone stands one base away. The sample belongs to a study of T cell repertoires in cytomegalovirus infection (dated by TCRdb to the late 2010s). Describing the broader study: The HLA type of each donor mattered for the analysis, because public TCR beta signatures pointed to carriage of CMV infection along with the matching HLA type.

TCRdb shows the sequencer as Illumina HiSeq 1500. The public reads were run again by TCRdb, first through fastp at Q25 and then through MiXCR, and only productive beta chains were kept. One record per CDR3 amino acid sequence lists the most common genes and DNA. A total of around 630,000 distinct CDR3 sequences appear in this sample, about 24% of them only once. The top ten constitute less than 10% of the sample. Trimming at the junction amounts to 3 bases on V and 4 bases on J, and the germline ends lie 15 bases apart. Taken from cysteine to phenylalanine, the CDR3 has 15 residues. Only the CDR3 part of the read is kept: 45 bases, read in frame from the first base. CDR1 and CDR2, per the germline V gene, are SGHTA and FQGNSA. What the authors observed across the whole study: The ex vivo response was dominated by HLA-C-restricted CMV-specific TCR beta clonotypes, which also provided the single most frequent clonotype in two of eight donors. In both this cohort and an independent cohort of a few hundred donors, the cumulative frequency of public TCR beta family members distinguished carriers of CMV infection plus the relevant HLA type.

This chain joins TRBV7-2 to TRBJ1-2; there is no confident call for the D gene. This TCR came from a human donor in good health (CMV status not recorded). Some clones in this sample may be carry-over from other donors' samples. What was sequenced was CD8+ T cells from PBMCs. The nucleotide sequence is TGTGCCAGCAGCTTTTCCCCCAATCCGATCTATGGCTACACCTTC. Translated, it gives CASSFSPNPIYGYTF.